Below are 25 T cell receptor beta chains sequenced from a single sample in a study of resident and recirculating memory T cells in vitiligo (dated by TCRdb to between 2018 and 2020). The method was the immunoSEQ multiplex PCR assay. The immuneACCESS repertoire file appears here via TCRdb, limited to in-frame rearrangements. These files lack a portion of the clones; in checked studies, under half of the deficit traces to unresolved V genes, and the cause of the others is not known. The sample data list tens of thousands of clones, and about 92% of these were observed just once. About 5% of the sample is in the top ten clones. Sequenced material: blood. The receptors shown here come from a male donor with vitiligo.

The V gene is TRBV7-9, the J gene TRBJ2-3; 13 bases align to TRBD2. Trimming took 5 bases from V and 4 from J; bases not matched to a gene: 6. The CDR3 runs 16 residues. Germline assignment: CDR1 SEHNR and CDR2 FQNEAQ (reference sequence). The CDR3 protein is CASSLLLAGGPDTQYF. DNA for the CDR3: TGTGCCAGCAGCCTTTTACTAGCGGGAGGGCCAGATACGCAGTATTTT.

The chain has TRBV29-1 and TRBJ2-3; D may be TRBD1 (6 bases). Trimming removed 4 bases from V and 2 bases from J, with 16 bases in between. Germline V lookup: CDR1 SQVTM, CDR2 ANQGSEA. This CDR3 spans 15 amino acids. The CDR3 is CSVVDSRRSTDTQYF. CDR3 DNA sequence: TGCAGCGTTGTGGACAGCCGAAGATCCACAGATACGCAGTATTTT.

This clone is judged medium-sized. This chain joins TRBV6-1 and TRBJ2-7, with D perhaps TRBD2 (5 bases). The CDR3 is made up of 14 amino acids. Trimming stripped 5 bases from V and 6 bases from J, with 17 bases between. Germline V gene sequence: CDR1 MNHNS, CDR2 SASEGT. CDR3 sequence: CASSRGPDGREQYF. The CDR3 DNA reads as TGTGCCAGCAGTCGCGGGCCCGACGGGCGCGAGCAGTACTTC.

The rearrangement uses TRBV7-9 and TRBJ2-1; 12 bases agree with TRBD2. The germline CDR1 and CDR2 sequences are SEHNR and FQNEAQ (reference sequence). The CDR3 is made up of 19 amino acids. After removal of 5 bases from V and 9 bases from J, the junction contained 20 bases not matched to a gene. CDR3 protein: CASSPTSGSPTSFNLEQFF. CDR3 nucleotides: TGTGCCAGCAGCCCGACTAGCGGGAGCCCAACTAGTTTCAATCTTGAGCAGTTCTTC.

The rearrangement links TRBV6-4 to TRBJ2-3; 8 bases are shared with TRBD2. CDR1 and CDR2 (germline): MRHNA, SNTAGT. The CDR3 runs to 14 residues. The ends lost 4 bases at V and 0 bases at J; junction bases unmatched: 0. The CDR3 is CASSASGSTDTQYF. CDR3 nucleotide sequence: TGTGCCAGCAGTGCTAGCGGGAGCACAGATACGCAGTATTTT.

In this sample, this clone turned up many times. This rearrangement joins TRBV4-2 to TRBJ1-3; 8 bases line up with TRBD1. The CDR3 consists of 16 residues. Unmatched junction bases numbered 6, after V lost 2 bases and J lost 3 bases. Germline V lookup: CDR1 LGHNA, CDR2 YNFKEQ. This chain's CDR3 is CASSQNRDRFGNTIYF. The CDR3 DNA follows: TGTGCCAGCAGCCAAAACCGGGACAGGTTTGGAAACACCATATATTTT.

This chain joins TRBV5-6 and TRBJ2-7; perhaps TRBD2 as D (6 bases). This CDR3 has 16 residues. Germline V lookup: CDR1 SGHDT, CDR2 YYEEEE. The V and J ends lost 1 base and 1 base respectively, with 15 bases between them. In nucleotides, the CDR3 is TGTGCCAGCAGCTTGAATCGGCGGGATTCTTCCTACGAGCAGTACTTC. Translated, it gives CASSLNRRDSSYEQYF.

The chain recombines TRBV29-1 with TRBJ2-1; 9 nucleotides agree with TRBD1. The V segment lost 1 base and the J segment 10 bases; nucleotides outside the gene matches: 8. CDR3 length: 14 amino acids. CDR1 SQVTM and CDR2 ANQGSEA come from the germline V gene. CDR3 residues: CSVEGGQGFPEQFF. CDR3 nucleotides: TGCAGCGTTGAAGGGGGACAGGGATTTCCGGAGCAGTTCTTC.

This clone is a singleton in its sample. The V call is TRBV7-8, the J call TRBJ1-5; D perhaps matches TRBD1 (5 bases). This CDR3 comprises 18 residues. V lost 1 base and J lost 0, with 16 bases in between. Germline CDR1 and CDR2: SGHVS and FQNEAQ. The CDR3 sequence is CASSLEGLSDNSNQPQHF. The DNA for the CDR3 is TGTGCCAGCAGCTTAGAAGGTTTATCGGACAATAGCAATCAGCCCCAGCATTTT.

This rearrangement joins TRBV7-6 to TRBJ1-5; 7 nucleotides align to TRBD1. This CDR3 is 16 amino acids long. Germline lookup yields CDR1 SGHVS and CDR2 FNYEAQ. After removal of 2 bases from V and 9 bases from J, the junction contained 13 bases not matched to a gene. This chain's CDR3 is CASSLRVGQSPGPQHF. The CDR3 bases are TGTGCCAGCAGCTTAAGGGTGGGACAGAGCCCGGGGCCCCAGCATTTT.

This clone occurred once. The junction departs from the called germline gene at one end, perhaps through a read error. The rearrangement links TRBV6-1 to TRBJ2-1; D gene unclear. From germline, CDR1 is MNHNS and CDR2 SASEGT. This CDR3 region has 14 residues. The CDR3 loop reads CASIEAFRYNEQFF. The CDR3 DNA is TGTGCCAGCATTGAAGCCTTCCGCTACAATGAGCAGTTCTTC.

The rearrangement joins TRBV30 to TRBJ1-6; 7 bases are a match to TRBD1. This CDR3 contains 15 residues. The V gene end was trimmed by 8 bases and the J gene end by 7 bases; junction bases not matched to a gene: 14. Germline values: CDR1 GTSNPN, CDR2 SVGIG (reference sequence). The CDR3 loop reads CALMVQGPRNSPLHF. In nucleotides, the CDR3 is TGTGCCCTAATGGTACAGGGGCCCCGGAATTCACCCCTCCACTTT.

The rearrangement links TRBV6-5 to TRBJ1-2; D gene ambiguous. The CDR3 loop spans 15 amino acids. The ends were cut back, 3 bases at V and 7 bases at J, with 18 bases in the middle. Germline CDR1 MNHEY, CDR2 SVGAGI. CDR3 nucleotides: TGTGCCAGCAGTTATACCGGGTCGGCTATAGGTGGCTACACCTTC. Its protein is CASSYTGSAIGGYTF.

The V gene is TRBV5-3, the J gene TRBJ2-7; maybe TRBD2 (5 bases). TRBV5-3 is known as an ORF, though its function is uncertain. The ends were cut back, 2 bases at V and 2 bases at J, with 11 bases in the middle. This CDR3 contains 14 residues. The CDR3 spells CARSFGLLTYEQYF. The CDR3 DNA sequence: TGTGCCAGAAGCTTTGGACTGCTCACCTACGAGCAGTACTTC.

The CDR3 sequence is CASSRDSSTGELFF. In DNA, the CDR3 is TGTGCCAGCAGCCGGGACTCTTCAACGGGGGAGCTGTTTTTT. The chain is built from TRBV7-3 and TRBJ2-2; perhaps TRBD2 as D (6 bases). CDR1 is SGHTA and CDR2 is FQGTGA in the germline V gene. Between the trimmed V and J ends, which lost 5 bases and 8 bases, there was a span of 15 bases. The CDR3 loop spans 14 amino acids.

The V call is TRBV6-6, the J call TRBJ1-1; D unclear. Trimming took off 7 bases at V and 11 bases at J, with 26 bases between the two ends. Germline V gene lookup returns CDR1 MNHNY and CDR2 SVGAGI (reference sequence). The CDR3 spans 15 residues. CDR3 nucleotides: TGTGCCAGCAACCTCGGGGTATTTGACTGGTTGGTGGCTTTCTTT. Translated: CASNLGVFDWLVAFF.

A single count supports this clone. V is TRBV18 and J is TRBJ1-2, with D perhaps TRBD1 (5 bases). Germline loops: CDR1 KGHSH, CDR2 LQKENI. V lost 3 bases, J lost 4 bases, and 9 bases lay in between. This CDR3 has 13 residues. CDR3: CASSPPTVYGYTF. The CDR3 bases are TGTGCCAGCTCACCCCCGACAGTCTATGGCTACACCTTC.

This clone was seen once. The chain links TRBV6-4 to TRBJ2-7; 11 bases map to TRBD2. The CDR3 loop spans 19 amino acids. Germline V gene sequence: CDR1 MRHNA, CDR2 SNTAGT. J gave up 2 bases and V 2 bases, and 14 bases lay outside the gene matches. The CDR3 nucleotides are TGTGCCAGCAGTGACGATGGACTAGCGGGCGCCGCTCTTCCCTACGAGCAGTACTTC. Amino acids: CASSDDGLAGAALPYEQYF.

V usage is TRBV28 and J usage is TRBJ1-1; unclear D gene. Germline CDR1 MDHEN, CDR2 SYDVKM. The V gene lost 5 bases and the J gene lost 4 bases, with 17 bases spanning the gap. The CDR3 is 15 amino acids. The CDR3 nucleotides read TGTGCCAGCAGTCCCCCTGAGGGCAGAGGCACTGAAGCTTTCTTT. This codes for CASSPPEGRGTEAFF.

The V call is TRBV9, the J call TRBJ2-3; TRBD1 might be the D (5 bases). V shed 0 bases and J shed 6 bases, with 14 bases lying between them. CDR1 is SGDLS, CDR2 YYNGEE, per germline. This CDR3 comprises 15 residues. The CDR3 is CASSVGSGSGDTQYF. CDR3 DNA: TGTGCCAGCAGCGTAGGGTCAGGGTCCGGGGATACGCAGTATTTT.

The chain joins TRBV7-3 to TRBJ2-3; the D gene is possibly TRBD2 (6 bases). CDR1 is SGHTA, CDR2 FQGTGA, per germline. This CDR3 has 14 amino acids. The V end lost 5 bases, the J end lost 0 bases, and 9 bases lay between the germline ends. CDR3 residues: CASSLASSTDTQYF. The CDR3 DNA is TGTGCCAGCAGCCTAGCGTCCAGCACAGATACGCAGTATTTT. The entire variable domain, with the rest obtained from reference TRBV7-3 and TRBJ2-3, is as follows: GAGVSQTPSNKVTEKGKYVELRCDPISGHTALYWYRQSLGQGPEFLIYFQGTGAADDSGLPNDRFFAVRPEGSVSTLKIQRTERGDSAVYLCASSLASSTDTQYFGPGTRLTVL.

CDR3 DNA: TGCGCCAGCAGCCCTAGGGGCGGCACCGGGGAGCTGTTTTTT. This gives the protein CASSPRGGTGELFF. The gene calls are TRBV5-1 and TRBJ2-2; D is possibly TRBD1 (5 bases). V gave up 4 bases and J gave up 4 bases, with 11 bases separating them. The germline V gene encodes CDR1 SGHRS and CDR2 YFSETQ. The CDR3 is made up of 14 amino acids.

The rearrangement uses TRBV7-6 and TRBJ2-7, with D maybe TRBD1 (6 bases). The CDR3 contains 16 residues. Germline CDR1 reads SGHVS; CDR2 reads FNYEAQ. V was pared by 5 bases and J by 2 bases, with 19 bases between. In DNA, the CDR3 is TGTGCCAGCAGCCACCCCTCCGGGACACTACCCTACGAGCAGTACTTC. This encodes CASSHPSGTLPYEQYF. The full variable domain, with the rest looked up from reference TRBV7-6 and TRBJ2-7, is GAGVSQSPRYKVTKRGQDVALRCDPISGHVSLYWYRQALGQGPEFLTYFNYEAQQDKSGLPNDRFSAERPEGSISTLTIQRTEQRDSAMYRCASSHPSGTLPYEQYFGPGTRLTVT.

The chain joins TRBV5-6 to TRBJ1-4; tentatively, D is TRBD1 (6 bases). Germline V gives CDR1 SGHDT, CDR2 YYEEEE. Trimming shortened V by 6 bases and J by 6 bases, and 21 bases separated the two germline ends. The CDR3 loop spans 16 amino acids. The CDR3, as DNA: TGTGCCAGCAACAAGAAGGGGGTTGGTATCGATGAAAAACTGTTTTTT. It encodes CASNKKGVGIDEKLFF.

V is TRBV5-1 and J is TRBJ2-1, with D perhaps matching TRBD2 (6 bases). The CDR3 loop spans 12 amino acids. The V gene lost 0 bases and the J gene lost 12 bases, with 10 bases spanning the gap. Looked up from germline, CDR1 is SGHRS and CDR2 is YFSETQ. The CDR3 reads CASSLGRAGQFF. CDR3 DNA: TGCGCCAGCAGCTTGGGGAGGGCCGGGCAGTTCTTC.